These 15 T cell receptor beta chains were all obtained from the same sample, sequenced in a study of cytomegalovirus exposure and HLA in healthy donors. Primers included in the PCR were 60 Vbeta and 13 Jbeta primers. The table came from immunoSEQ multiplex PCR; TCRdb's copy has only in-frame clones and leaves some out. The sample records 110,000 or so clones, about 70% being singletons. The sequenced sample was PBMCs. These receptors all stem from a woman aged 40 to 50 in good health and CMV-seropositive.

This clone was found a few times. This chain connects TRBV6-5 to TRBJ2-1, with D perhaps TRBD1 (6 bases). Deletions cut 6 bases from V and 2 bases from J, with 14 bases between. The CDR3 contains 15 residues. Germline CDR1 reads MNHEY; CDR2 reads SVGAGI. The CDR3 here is CASRTGWATYNEQFF. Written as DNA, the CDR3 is TGTGCCAGCAGAACAGGGTGGGCAACCTACAATGAGCAGTTCTTC.

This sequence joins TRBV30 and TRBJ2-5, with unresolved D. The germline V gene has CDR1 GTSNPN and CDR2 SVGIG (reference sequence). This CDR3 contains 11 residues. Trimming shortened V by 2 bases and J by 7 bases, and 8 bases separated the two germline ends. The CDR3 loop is CAWSSARTQYF. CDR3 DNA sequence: TGTGCCTGGAGTTCCGCGAGGACCCAGTACTTC.

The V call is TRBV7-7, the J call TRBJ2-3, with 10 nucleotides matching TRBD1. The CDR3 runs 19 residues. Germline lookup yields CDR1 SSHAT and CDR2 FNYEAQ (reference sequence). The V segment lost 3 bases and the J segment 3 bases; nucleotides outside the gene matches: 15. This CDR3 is CASSFEIPGTGARTDTQYF. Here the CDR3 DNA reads TGTGCCAGCAGCTTCGAAATCCCAGGGACAGGGGCACGAACAGATACGCAGTATTTT.

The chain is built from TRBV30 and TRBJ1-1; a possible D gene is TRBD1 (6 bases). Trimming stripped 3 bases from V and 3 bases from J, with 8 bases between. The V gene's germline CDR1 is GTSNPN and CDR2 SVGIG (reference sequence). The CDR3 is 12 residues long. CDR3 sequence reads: CAWSPGDTEAFF. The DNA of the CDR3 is TGTGCCTGGAGCCCAGGGGACACTGAAGCTTTCTTT. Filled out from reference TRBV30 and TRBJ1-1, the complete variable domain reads SQTIHQWPATLVQPVGSPLSLECTVEGTSNPNLYWYRQAAGRGLQLLFYSVGIGQISSEVPQNLSASRPQDRQFILSSKKLLLSDSGFYLCAWSPGDTEAFFGQGTRLTVV.

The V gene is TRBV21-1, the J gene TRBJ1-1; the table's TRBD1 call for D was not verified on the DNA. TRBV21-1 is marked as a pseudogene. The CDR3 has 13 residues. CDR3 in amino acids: CASSPLDRSKAFF. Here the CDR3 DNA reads TGTGCCAGCAGCCCTTTGGACAGGTCGAAAGCTTTCTTT.

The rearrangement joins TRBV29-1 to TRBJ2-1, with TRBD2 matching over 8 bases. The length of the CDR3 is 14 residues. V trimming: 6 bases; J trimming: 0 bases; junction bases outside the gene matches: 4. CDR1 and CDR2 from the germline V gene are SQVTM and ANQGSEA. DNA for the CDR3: TGCAGCGTCCGGGGGGGCGCCTCCTACAATGAGCAGTTCTTC. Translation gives CSVRGGASYNEQFF.

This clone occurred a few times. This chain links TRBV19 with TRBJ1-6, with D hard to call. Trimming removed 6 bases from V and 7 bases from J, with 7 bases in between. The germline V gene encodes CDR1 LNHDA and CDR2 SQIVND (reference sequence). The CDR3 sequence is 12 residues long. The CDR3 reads CASSLPNSPLHF. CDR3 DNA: TGTGCCAGTAGCCTACCGAATTCACCCCTCCACTTT. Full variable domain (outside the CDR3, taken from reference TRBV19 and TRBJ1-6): DGGITQSPKYLFRKEGQNVTLSCEQNLNHDAMYWYRQDPGQGLRLIYYSQIVNDFQKGDIAEGYSVSREKKESFPLTVTSAQKNPTAFYLCASSLPNSPLHFGNGTRLTVT.

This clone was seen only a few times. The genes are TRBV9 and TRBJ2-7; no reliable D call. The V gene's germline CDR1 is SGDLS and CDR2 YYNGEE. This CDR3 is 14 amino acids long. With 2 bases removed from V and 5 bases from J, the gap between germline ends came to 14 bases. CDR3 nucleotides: TGTGCCAGCAGCGTTGGTCCCCTAGGAGACGAGCAGTACTTC. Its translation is CASSVGPLGDEQYF.

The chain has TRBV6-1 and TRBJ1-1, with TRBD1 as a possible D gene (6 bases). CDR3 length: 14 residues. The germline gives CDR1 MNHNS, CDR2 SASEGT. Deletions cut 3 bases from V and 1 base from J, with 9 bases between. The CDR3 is CASSEGAENTEAFF. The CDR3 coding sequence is TGTGCCAGCAGTGAGGGGGCGGAGAACACTGAAGCTTTCTTT.

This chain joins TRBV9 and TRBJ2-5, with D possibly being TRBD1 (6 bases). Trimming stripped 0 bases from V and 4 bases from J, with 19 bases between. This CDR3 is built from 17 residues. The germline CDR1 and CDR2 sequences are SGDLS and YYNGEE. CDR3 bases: TGTGCCAGCAGCGTAGATGGCTGGTCGACAGGCGGAGAGACCCAGTACTTC. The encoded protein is CASSVDGWSTGGETQYF.

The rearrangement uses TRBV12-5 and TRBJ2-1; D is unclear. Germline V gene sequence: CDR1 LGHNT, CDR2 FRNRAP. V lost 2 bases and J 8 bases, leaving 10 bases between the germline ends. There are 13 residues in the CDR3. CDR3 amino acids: CASGLPPSDEQFF. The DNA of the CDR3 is TGTGCTAGTGGTTTGCCCCCCTCCGATGAGCAGTTCTTC.

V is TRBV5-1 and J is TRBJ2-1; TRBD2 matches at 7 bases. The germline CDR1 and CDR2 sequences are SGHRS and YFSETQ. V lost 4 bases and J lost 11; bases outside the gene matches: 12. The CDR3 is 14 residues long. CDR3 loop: CASSLAGRGSKQFF. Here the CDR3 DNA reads TGCGCCAGCAGCCTGGCCGGGCGGGGGTCTAAGCAGTTCTTC.

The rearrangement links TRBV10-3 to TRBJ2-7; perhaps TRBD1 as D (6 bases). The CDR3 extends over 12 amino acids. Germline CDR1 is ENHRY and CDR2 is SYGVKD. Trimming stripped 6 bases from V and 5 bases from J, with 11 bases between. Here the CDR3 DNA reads TGTGCCATCAGATCACAGGGTAACGAGCAGTACTTC. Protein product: CAIRSQGNEQYF.

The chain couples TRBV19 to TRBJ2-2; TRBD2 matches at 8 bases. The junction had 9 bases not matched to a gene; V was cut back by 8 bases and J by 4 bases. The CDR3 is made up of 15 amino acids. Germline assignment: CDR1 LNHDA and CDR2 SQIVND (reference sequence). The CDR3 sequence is CASERGPPGTGELFF. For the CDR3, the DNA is TGTGCCAGTGAGCGGGGGCCACCAGGCACCGGGGAGCTGTTTTTT.

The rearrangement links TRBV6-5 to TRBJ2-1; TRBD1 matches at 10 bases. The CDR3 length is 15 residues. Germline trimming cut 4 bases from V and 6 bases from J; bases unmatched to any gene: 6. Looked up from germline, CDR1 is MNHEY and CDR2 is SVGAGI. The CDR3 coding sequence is TGTGCCAGCAGTTTTTCCGGGACAGGGGCCAATGAGCAGTTCTTC. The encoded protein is CASSFSGTGANEQFF.